The 14 T cell receptor beta chains reported below all come from one sample, sequenced in a study of CD8 T cells in Susac syndrome. With random hexamers, roughly 0.45 to 1 ug RNA was reverse transcribed. A single record per CDR3 protein comes from TCRdb applying MiXCR to the immunoSEQ multiplex PCR reads. The sample has 210,000 or so distinct CDR3 sequences, roughly 90% seen once; the top ten hold roughly 0.13%. Sequences were obtained from CD8+ T cells from PBMCs. Receptors originate from a human donor with multiple sclerosis.

The sample holds one count of this clonotype. The chain employs TRBV19 and TRBJ2-3; D remains unclear. Deletions cut 0 bases from V and 4 bases from J, with 5 bases between. This CDR3 has 13 residues. Germline loops: CDR1 LNHDA, CDR2 SQIVND (reference sequence). The CDR3, as DNA: TGTGCCAGTAGTATAGATGAAGCAGATACGCAGTATTTT. This gives the protein CASSIDEADTQYF.

The chain uses TRBV7-8 and TRBJ1-5; 9 bases match TRBD1. V dropped 5 bases and J dropped 7; count of bases not matched to a gene: 15. In germline, CDR1 is SGHVS, CDR2 FQNEAQ. The CDR3 has 17 residues. The CDR3 region is CASSPQGAPMGGQPQHF. CDR3 DNA: TGTGCCAGCAGCCCACAGGGGGCGCCTATGGGGGGCCAGCCCCAGCATTTT.

The rearrangement uses TRBV9 and TRBJ2-1; D may be TRBD1 or TRBD2 (6 bases each). Trimming pared 0 bases from V and 7 bases from J, leaving 14 bases between. Germline V gene data show CDR1 as SGDLS and CDR2 as YYNGEE. The length of the CDR3 is 15 residues. The CDR3 sequence: CASSVEGGRGNEQFF. CDR3 DNA: TGTGCCAGCAGCGTAGAAGGGGGGCGAGGGAATGAGCAGTTCTTC. The entire variable domain, with the rest obtained from reference TRBV9 and TRBJ2-1, is as follows: DSGVTQTPKHLITATGQRVTLRCSPRSGDLSVYWYQQSLDQGLQFLIQYYNGEERAKGNILERFSAQQFPDLHSELNLSSLELGDSALYFCASSVEGGRGNEQFFGPGTRLTVL.

The chain joins TRBV7-9 to TRBJ2-1; D assignment may be TRBD1 or TRBD2 (6 bases each). V shed 7 bases and J shed 10 bases, with 23 bases lying between them. The CDR3 is made up of 15 amino acids. Germline loops: CDR1 SEHNR, CDR2 FQNEAQ (reference sequence). The CDR3 region has the DNA TGTGCCAGCATCCCAACGGGGGCGGGGATTGAGGAGCAGTTCTTC. Translating gives CASIPTGAGIEEQFF.

The chain carries TRBV7-9 and TRBJ2-3, with D tentatively TRBD2 (5 bases). The CDR3 runs to 14 residues. Germline V gene data show CDR1 as SEHNR and CDR2 as FQNEAQ (reference sequence). V was trimmed by 4 bases and J by 2 bases, leaving 10 bases between them. The chain's CDR3 is CASSSFSDTDTQYF. The DNA of the CDR3 is TGTGCCAGCAGCTCCTTTAGCGACACAGATACGCAGTATTTT.

The genes are TRBV20-1 and TRBJ1-4; a weak D match, TRBD1 (6 bases). V lost 6 bases to trimming and J lost 8 bases, with 22 bases between them. The CDR3 is 15 amino acids. CDR1 and CDR2 from the germline V gene are DFQATT and SNEGSKA (reference sequence). The CDR3 sequence: CSAPNGTLVKEKLFF. CDR3 bases: TGCAGTGCCCCTAACGGGACACTGGTAAAGGAAAAACTGTTTTTT.

The rearrangement uses TRBV27 and TRBJ2-4; a weak D match, TRBD2 (5 bases). This CDR3 comprises 14 residues. Germline assignment: CDR1 MNHEY and CDR2 SMNVEV (reference sequence). With 3 bases removed from V and 8 bases from J, the gap between germline ends came to 14 bases. Here the CDR3 reads CASSFLGSRDIQYF. CDR3 sequence (DNA): TGTGCCAGCAGTTTCCTGGGGAGCCGGGACATTCAGTACTTC.

The genes are TRBV29-1 and TRBJ2-7, with unresolved D. CDR3 length equals 12 residues. Trimming took 4 bases from V and 4 from J, leaving 11 bases between them. Germline values: CDR1 SQVTM, CDR2 ANQGSEA. The CDR3 is CSVGQSLYEQYF. The CDR3, as DNA: TGCAGCGTTGGACAAAGCTTGTACGAGCAGTACTTC.

CDR3 sequence (DNA): TGCGCCAGCAGCCAAGCCGGGACTAGCGGGAGCACAGATACGCAGTATTTT. It is translated as CASSQAGTSGSTDTQYF. The chain carries TRBV4-3 and TRBJ2-3; 12 nucleotides agree with TRBD2. The CDR3 loop spans 17 amino acids. CDR1 is LGHNA and CDR2 is YSLEER in the germline V gene. J was trimmed by 0 bases and V by 1 base; bases with no gene match: 2.

The chain is built from TRBV24-1 and TRBJ1-2; D not certain. The CDR3 loop spans 11 amino acids. Trimming removed 4 bases from V and 7 bases from J, with 6 bases in between. Germline CDR1 reads KGHDR; CDR2 reads SFDVKD. CDR3 bases: TGTGCCACCAGTGAAGGAGGTGGCTACACCTTC. Translating gives CATSEGGGYTF.

This clonotype has only one observation. The CDR3 protein is CASSVVGSEETQYF. DNA for the CDR3: TGTGCCAGCAGCGTAGTAGGGTCCGAAGAGACCCAGTACTTC. V usage is TRBV9 and J usage is TRBJ2-5; D gene ambiguous. The V gene's germline CDR1 is SGDLS and CDR2 YYNGEE. The CDR3 has 14 amino acids. V was shortened by 0 bases and J by 3 bases, with 9 bases between the two germline ends.

Here the CDR3 DNA reads TGTGCCAGCAGCTTAGGATGGAACCCCACAGATACGCAGTATTTT. It codes for CASSLGWNPTDTQYF. The gene calls are TRBV7-9 and TRBJ2-3, with D uncertain. The CDR3 has 15 residues. Germline assignment: CDR1 SEHNR and CDR2 FQNEAQ (reference sequence). Deletions cut 1 base from V and 2 bases from J, with 10 bases between.

Here the CDR3 DNA reads TGTGCCAGCAGCTTAGAGGGACAGATCAATCAGCCCCAGCATTTT. Its translation: CASSLEGQINQPQHF. This chain joins TRBV7-2 and TRBJ1-5, with 7 nucleotides matching TRBD1. Germline CDR1 SGHTA, CDR2 FQGNSA. V trimming: 1 base; J trimming: 3 bases; junction bases outside the gene matches: 3. This CDR3 contains 15 residues.

The gene calls are TRBV4-3 and TRBJ2-1; perhaps TRBD2 as D (6 bases). The CDR3 consists of 15 residues. V dropped 4 bases and J dropped 9 bases, with 19 bases sitting between them. The germline CDR1 and CDR2 sequences are LGHNA and YSLEER. CDR3 DNA: TGCGCCAGCAGCCCAGGCGGGACCTCCTTGGGTGAGCAGTTCTTC. This encodes CASSPGGTSLGEQFF.